These 10 T cell receptor beta chains originate from one sample sequenced in a study of CD8+CD57+ T cells in acquired aplastic anemia. Genomic DNA constituted the template upon which TCR beta VDJ and CDR3 profiling was performed. TCRdb reprocessed the reads with MiXCR, giving one entry per CDR3 protein. Of roughly 160,000 distinct CDR3 sequences listed, 70% to 80% are singletons. Sequencing was done on patients that had shown CD8+CD57+ cell expansion by flow cytometry. The sample was sorted CD4+, CD8+, or CD8+CD57+ T cells (not recorded which) from PBMCs. All receptors come from a human donor with aplastic anemia.

The chain is built from TRBV12-3 or TRBV12-4 and TRBJ2-2, with D possibly matching TRBD1 (5 bases). The CDR3 extends over 11 amino acids. Trimming cost V 6 bases and J 9 bases, with 8 bases left between them. CDR3 DNA: TGTGCCAGCAGCCCGGACAGGGAGCTGTTTTTT. The encoded protein is CASSPDRELFF.

The chain joins TRBV24-1 to TRBJ2-7; TRBD2 matches 11 bases. The CDR3 runs 12 residues. The V gene's germline CDR1 is KGHDR and CDR2 SFDVKD. With 6 bases clipped from V and 6 bases from J, the junction kept 0 bases outside the gene matches. CDR3 bases: TGTGCCACCAGTCTAGCGGGAGGCGAGCAGTACTTC. Amino acid sequence: CATSLAGGEQYF.

DNA for the CDR3: TGTGCCAGCAACTTTCAGGCAGGGAGCAATCAGCCCCAGCATTTT. It specifies CASNFQAGSNQPQHF. The rearrangement joins TRBV2 to TRBJ1-5; a possible D gene is TRBD1 (5 bases). Germline loops: CDR1 SNHLY, CDR2 FYNNEI. Between the trimmed V and J ends, which lost 7 bases and 1 base, there was a span of 14 bases. The CDR3 is 15 residues long.

The rearrangement links TRBV19 to TRBJ2-3; D is undetermined. Trimming shortened V by 7 bases and J by 1 base, and 12 bases separated the two germline ends. This CDR3 is 14 amino acids long. From germline, CDR1 is LNHDA and CDR2 SQIVND (reference sequence). This chain's CDR3 is CASTPLEGTDTQYF. Written as DNA, the CDR3 is TGTGCCAGTACCCCCCTCGAGGGCACAGATACGCAGTATTTT.

The V and J genes are TRBV12-3 or TRBV12-4 and TRBJ2-7, with TRBD1 matching 7 bases. The V segment lost 6 bases and the J segment 6 bases; nucleotides outside the gene matches: 11. The CDR3 loop spans 14 amino acids. The CDR3 nucleotides read TGTGCCAGCAGCCAAATAAAATGGGACAGCGAGCAGTACTTC. It is translated as CASSQIKWDSEQYF.

The rearrangement uses TRBV19 and TRBJ1-1; maybe TRBD1 (6 bases). Trimming left V 4 bases short and J 1 base short, with 13 bases between. In germline, CDR1 is LNHDA, CDR2 SQIVND (reference sequence). The CDR3 totals 15 residues. CDR3 in DNA: TGTGCCAGTAGTAGAGGACAGTCGAGGAACACTGAAGCTTTCTTT. It encodes CASSRGQSRNTEAFF.

Note on this clonotype: The junction does not match germline at one end; this may be a read error. The chain is built from TRBV7-3 and TRBJ2-7, with D perhaps matching TRBD2 (5 bases). The CDR3 has 16 amino acids. CDR1 and CDR2 (germline): SGHTA, FQGTGA. The CDR3 DNA reads TGCGCCAGCAGCTTGGCCGGGGTGACACCAGCCTACGAGCAGTACTTC. This gives the protein CASSLAGVTPAYEQYF.

The V gene is TRBV6-9, the J gene TRBJ1-2; D is possibly TRBD1 (6 bases). V was trimmed by 5 bases and J by 4 bases, leaving 14 bases between them. The CDR3 has 14 amino acids. CDR1 is MNHGY, CDR2 SVAAGI, per germline. The CDR3 coding sequence is TGTGCCAGCAGTCCCTACTACAGGGTCTATGGCTACACCTTC. Its protein product is CASSPYYRVYGYTF.

This chain uses TRBV24-1 with TRBJ2-1; D unresolved. The CDR3 extends over 13 amino acids. V lost 10 bases and J lost 0, with 9 bases in between. Germline V gene sequence: CDR1 KGHDR, CDR2 SFDVKD. The CDR3 reads CATRPSSYNEQFF. DNA of the CDR3: TGTGCCACTCGACCCAGCTCCTACAATGAGCAGTTCTTC.

V usage is TRBV6-4 and J usage is TRBJ1-4, with a weak D call TRBD1 (5 bases). CDR1 MRHNA and CDR2 SNTAGT come from the germline V gene. The CDR3 totals 13 residues. Trimming took 2 bases from V and 6 from J, leaving 7 bases between them. CDR3 in amino acids: CASSDGGYEKLFF. The CDR3, as DNA: TGTGCCAGCAGTGACGGGGGGTATGAAAAACTGTTTTTT.